This paragraph reports one T cell receptor beta chain. The sample is drawn from a study of blood T cell repertoires in COVID-19. Study at large: The analysed material was cDNA or gDNA that came from T cells, B-cell-depleted T cells, or PBMCs.

Produced via immunoSEQ multiplex PCR; TCRdb's table is partial and in-frame only. The sample includes about 120,000 clones, almost 90% of them seen just once. J lost 2 bases, V lost 4 bases, and 7 bases had no gene match. Germline CDR1 is LNHDA and CDR2 is SQIVND (reference sequence). The CDR3 covers 16 residues. This TCR was sampled from a woman aged 55-69 years with COVID-19, enrolled during active disease. The sample was peripheral blood. The chain links TRBV19 to TRBJ1-5; the match to TRBD1 covers 8 bases. The chain's CDR3 is CASSTQGAQGNQPQHF. CDR3 nucleotides: TGTGCCAGTAGTACCCAGGGGGCGCAGGGCAATCAGCCCCAGCATTTT.